This TCR beta chain stems from a study of T-cell memory formation after mild COVID-19. UMIs and sample barcodes were carried by the TCR alpha and TCR beta cDNA libraries that 5'RACE produced using constant-segment primers. From the 5' RACE reads, TCRdb called clonotypes with MiXCR, one entry per CDR3 protein. Seen here are about 200,000 distinct CDR3 sequences, 9% to 10% observed once, and the top ten hold 3% to 4.5%. This CDR3 is built from 13 residues. Germline V gene lookup returns CDR1 LGHDT and CDR2 YNNKEL (reference sequence). Trimming took 3 bases from V and 1 from J, leaving 6 bases between them. Study-wide findings and caveats: Shrinking CD4+ clones were chiefly CM and EM; CD8+ ones were chiefly EMRA. There was a balanced CD4/CD8 profile in clones contracting day 15 to 85, and later expanders leaned CD4+. Prior to infection, memory already included some responding clones, suggesting cross-reactive memory joined.

With regard to this clonotype: Its antigen is not known.

Sequences were obtained from PBMCs or a T cell subset sorted from them (not recorded which). This chain joins TRBV3-1 and TRBJ1-1; D is perhaps TRBD1 (5 bases). The source of this sequence is a man younger than 30 who had mild COVID-19 (a few samples of this study predate the infection). Cell type and time point are not known. CDR3 nucleotides: TGTGCCAGCAGCCAGACAGAGAACACTGAAGCTTTCTTT. Translating it yields CASSQTENTEAFF. The full variable domain, rest sourced from reference TRBV3-1 and TRBJ1-1, is DTAVSQTPKYLVTQMGNDKSIKCEQNLGHDTMYWYKQDSKKFLKIMFSYNNKELIINETVPNRFSPKSPDKAHLNLHINSLELGDSAVYFCASSQTENTEAFFGQGTRLTVV.